The 22 T cell receptor beta chains presented below share a single source sample, sequenced in a study of cytomegalovirus exposure and HLA in healthy donors. Primers for the PCR totalled 60 Vbeta and 13 Jbeta. Sequencing was performed with immunoSEQ multiplex PCR; in TCRdb, only in-frame clones are kept and a portion is missing. Here the sample spans roughly 130,000 clones, over 60% being singletons. What was sequenced was PBMCs. The receptor source for this set is a human donor in good health.

The CDR3 spells CASSQEDRVATNEKLFF. CDR3 nucleotide sequence: TGTGCCAGCAGCCAAGAAGACAGAGTTGCAACTAATGAAAAACTGTTTTTT. This chain connects TRBV4-2 to TRBJ1-4, with D possibly being TRBD1 (5 bases). V was trimmed by 0 bases and J by 0 bases, leaving 11 bases between them. Germline V lookup: CDR1 LGHNA, CDR2 YNFKEQ. The length of the CDR3 is 17 residues.

This sequence joins TRBV27 and TRBJ2-1; 10 nucleotides align to TRBD1. Germline assignment: CDR1 MNHEY and CDR2 SMNVEV (reference sequence). This CDR3 comprises 15 residues. V lost 5 bases, J lost 4 bases, and 5 bases stayed unmatched. CDR3 bases: TGTGCCAGCAGTCGGGGGGACAGGGGATACAATGAGCAGTTCTTC. This gives the protein CASSRGDRGYNEQFF.

This clone was observed a single time. This chain joins TRBV7-2 and TRBJ1-2; D is perhaps TRBD1 (6 bases). This CDR3 is 14 amino acids long. Trimming took off 2 bases at V and 6 bases at J, with 13 bases between the two ends. Germline V gene data show CDR1 as SGHTA and CDR2 as FQGNSA. The CDR3 sequence: CASSLHPRGNGYTF. In nucleotides, the CDR3 is TGTGCCAGCAGCTTACACCCAAGGGGGAATGGCTACACCTTC.

The chain carries TRBV6-5 and TRBJ2-3, with 8 bases identical to TRBD2. The germline V gene has CDR1 MNHEY and CDR2 SVGAGI. J gave up 3 bases and V 7 bases, and 9 bases lay outside the gene matches. The CDR3 consists of 15 residues. CDR3 loop: CASTPGGSITDTQYF. DNA for the CDR3: TGTGCCAGCACCCCGGGAGGGTCAATTACAGATACGCAGTATTTT.

The count of this clone is one. V usage is TRBV10-3 and J usage is TRBJ2-3; tentatively, D is TRBD1 (6 bases). V was pared by 6 bases and J by 2 bases, with 12 bases between. CDR3 length: 14 amino acids. Germline CDR1 ENHRY, CDR2 SYGVKD. The CDR3 DNA reads TGTGCCATCAGGGGGACATTAAACACAGATACGCAGTATTTT. Its translation is CAIRGTLNTDTQYF.

This clone occurred a few times. The chain combines TRBV2 with TRBJ1-1; possible D gene TRBD1, 6 bases. The germline V gene has CDR1 SNHLY and CDR2 FYNNEI. V lost 7 bases and J 7 bases, leaving 16 bases between the germline ends. CDR3 length: 13 amino acids. The CDR3 DNA reads TGTGCCAGCAAGACAGGAGCCTATGATGAAGCTTTCTTT. Its translation is CASKTGAYDEAFF.

The rearrangement joins TRBV2 to TRBJ2-3; the match to TRBD2 covers 12 bases. CDR1 and CDR2 (germline): SNHLY, FYNNEI. The CDR3 covers 17 residues. V gave up 6 bases and J gave up 2 bases; unmatched junction bases: 9. The CDR3, as DNA: TGTGCCAGCAGAACGAGACTAGCGGGGGACGTCACAGATACGCAGTATTTT. Amino acids: CASRTRLAGDVTDTQYF.

The chain uses TRBV4-1 and TRBJ1-4, with D tentatively TRBD1 (6 bases). The germline V gene has CDR1 MGHRA and CDR2 YSYEKL. This CDR3 comprises 19 residues. V lost 3 bases, J lost 3 bases, and 23 bases lay in between. DNA for the CDR3: TGCGCCAGCAGCCAGGAAACCGGGACACTCCAGGAGGCTAATGAAAAACTGTTTTTT. This sequence encodes CASSQETGTLQEANEKLFF.

The chain recombines TRBV28 with TRBJ2-3; TRBD2 might be the D (6 bases). The V end was cut by 7 bases, the J end by 7 bases, with 21 bases between. Germline V gene data show CDR1 as MDHEN and CDR2 as SYDVKM. The CDR3 covers 15 residues. CDR3 DNA: TGTGCCAGCACGTCCCCAGGGTTACGGGGGAATACGCAGTATTTT. Translated: CASTSPGLRGNTQYF.

The CDR3 DNA follows: TGCAGCGTCGCCGGACAGAAATACGCGGATGAGCAGTTCTTC. The encoded protein is CSVAGQKYADEQFF. The chain uses TRBV29-1 and TRBJ2-1; weak D call: TRBD1 (6 bases). CDR1 and CDR2 from the germline V gene are SQVTM and ANQGSEA. The CDR3 sequence is 14 residues long. V was cut by 6 bases and J by 8 bases, with 20 bases left in between.

The chain recombines TRBV9 with TRBJ1-3; D remains ambiguous. The germline V gene encodes CDR1 SGDLS and CDR2 YYNGEE. The CDR3 totals 14 residues. The V end lost 0 bases, the J end lost 4 bases, and 8 bases lay between the germline ends. The CDR3 region has the DNA TGTGCCAGCAGCGTAGAGGCGGGGGGAAACACCATATATTTT. Its protein product is CASSVEAGGNTIYF.

The chain recombines TRBV15 with TRBJ2-5, with 8 bases fitting TRBD1. Near its end, the DNA agrees better with TRBJ2-7, so the J call may be wrong. Germline CDR1 LNHNV, CDR2 YYDKDF (reference sequence). The CDR3 length is 16 residues. The chain's CDR3 is CATSRELTGVPYEQYF. CDR3 DNA sequence: TGTGCCACCAGCAGGGAATTGACAGGGGTTCCCTACGAGCAGTACTTC.

This chain connects TRBV28 to TRBJ2-3, with D perhaps TRBD2 (7 bases). The germline CDR1 and CDR2 sequences are MDHEN and SYDVKM. V lost 8 bases, J lost 4 bases, and 19 bases lay in between. CDR3 length: 15 residues. The CDR3 DNA is TGTGCCAGCGGCCCTTGGGGGGGCAGCGCAGATACGCAGTATTTT. It specifies CASGPWGGSADTQYF.

As to this clone: The sample contains more than one DNA sequence encoding this CDR3. This chain joins TRBV27 and TRBJ2-7, with a possible D match to TRBD1 (6 bases). Trimming left V 3 bases short and J 1 base short, with 10 bases between. Germline CDR1 reads MNHEY; CDR2 reads SMNVEV (reference sequence). This CDR3 contains 14 residues. The CDR3 DNA sequence: TGTGCCAGCAGTTTGGGGCAGGGGTCCTACGAGCAGTACTTC. Protein: CASSLGQGSYEQYF.

This clone appeared a few times. J is TRBJ1-1 and V is TRBV6-6; D is possibly TRBD1 (5 bases). Trimming left V 7 bases short and J 3 bases short, with 15 bases between. The CDR3 is made up of 14 amino acids. The germline V gene has CDR1 MNHNY and CDR2 SVGAGI (reference sequence). The CDR3: CASTKGSRDTEAFF. CDR3 sequence (DNA): TGTGCCAGCACCAAGGGGTCCCGGGACACTGAAGCTTTCTTT.

In regard to this clone: Mismatch with germline at one junction end may stem from a read error. The V and J genes are TRBV19 and TRBJ2-3; D gene unclear. Germline assignment: CDR1 LNHDA and CDR2 SQIVND (reference sequence). This CDR3 spans 14 amino acids. CDR3 sequence: CASKNRMSTDTQYF. The CDR3 DNA is TGTGCCAGTAAAAACCGAATGAGCACGGATACGCAGTATTTT.

The chain is built from TRBV9 and TRBJ2-5; 8 bases line up with TRBD2. The V gene end was trimmed by 3 bases and the J gene end by 5 bases; junction bases not matched to a gene: 9. This CDR3 region has 15 residues. CDR1 SGDLS and CDR2 YYNGEE come from the germline V gene. The CDR3 DNA reads as TGTGCCAGCAGCGCAGCGGGGGTCGGGGCGGAGACCCAGTACTTC. This gives the protein CASSAAGVGAETQYF. Full variable domain (rest looked up from reference TRBV9 and TRBJ2-5): DSGVTQTPKHLITATGQRVTLRCSPRSGDLSVYWYQQSLDQGLQFLIQYYNGEERAKGNILERFSAQQFPDLHSELNLSSLELGDSALYFCASSAAGVGAETQYFGPGTRLLVL.

The rearrangement uses TRBV29-1 and TRBJ2-2; TRBD2 matches 11 bases. The CDR3 loop spans 14 amino acids. The germline CDR1 and CDR2 sequences are SQVTM and ANQGSEA. Unmatched junction bases numbered 2, after V lost 7 bases and J lost 1 base. The CDR3 DNA is TGCAGCGCAGGGACTAGCGGGAACACCGGGGAGCTGTTTTTT. Its protein is CSAGTSGNTGELFF.

The chain is built from TRBV13 and TRBJ2-3; TRBD2 matches 9 bases. Germline CDR1 reads PRHDT; CDR2 reads FYEKMQ (reference sequence). V was clipped by 7 bases and J by 2 bases; unmatched bases: 10. The CDR3 loop spans 16 amino acids. As DNA, the CDR3 is TGTGCCAGCAAAGATCCTAGCGGGGCCTCCACAGATACGCAGTATTTT. Translated: CASKDPSGASTDTQYF.

This chain uses TRBV12-5 with TRBJ2-1; tentative D call: TRBD1 (6 bases). Looked up from germline, CDR1 is LGHNT and CDR2 is FRNRAP. The V end lost 6 bases, the J end lost 6 bases, and 21 bases lay between the germline ends. This CDR3 has 16 residues. CDR3 DNA: TGTGCTAGTGGGGACCGAGACAGGAGTCCCTCCAATGAGCAGTTCTTC. This sequence encodes CASGDRDRSPSNEQFF.

The chain joins TRBV6-1 to TRBJ1-5, with 8 bases aligning to TRBD1. Trimming cost V 6 bases and J 6 bases; bases outside gene matches: 4. The CDR3 is made up of 13 amino acids. Germline values: CDR1 MNHNS, CDR2 SASEGT. The CDR3 DNA is TGTGCCAGCAGCCGGACAGGGAGTCAGCCCCAGCATTTT. This codes for CASSRTGSQPQHF.

The chain is built from TRBV5-1 and TRBJ1-3; maybe TRBD1 (5 bases). V gave up 0 bases and J gave up 4 bases, with 8 bases separating them. The V gene's germline CDR1 is SGHRS and CDR2 YFSETQ. This CDR3 is 14 amino acids long. This chain's CDR3 is CASSLEQGGNTIYF. The CDR3 DNA sequence: TGCGCCAGCAGCTTGGAGCAGGGAGGAAACACCATATATTTT.